The T cell receptor beta chain under discussion was sequenced for a study of T cell repertoires in cytomegalovirus infection. Study as a whole: In public TCR beta signatures, there were indications of both CMV infection and matching HLA type. Study-level results: HLA-C-restricted CMV-specific TCR beta clonotypes were dominant in the ex vivo response.

There are 16 residues in the CDR3. Germline V gives CDR1 SGHVS, CDR2 FQNEAQ. Trimming cost V 2 bases and J 2 bases, with 10 bases left between them. A single record per CDR3 protein comes from TCRdb applying MiXCR to the reads. The sample contains around 530,000 distinct CDR3 sequences, more than 20% of which appear only once. On this clonotype itself: Its antigen is undetermined.

The V gene is TRBV7-8, the J gene TRBJ2-6, with D tentatively TRBD2 (5 bases). This TCR came from a human donor in good health (CMV status not recorded). Some clones in this sample may be carry-over from other donors' samples. Sequencing used PBMCs. DNA for the CDR3: TGTGCCAGCAGCTTATTGAGGGTTACTGGGGCCAACGTCCTGACTTTC. Its protein is CASSLLRVTGANVLTF.